The entry below describes one T cell receptor beta chain. This clonotype appeared many times. Its antigen remains undetermined. Base-call qualities are not available, and no considerably larger clone is one nucleotide away. These data originate in a study of T cells in Graves' hyperthyroidism and ophthalmopathy (dated by TCRdb to about 2019). In the study overall: Peripheral blood was collected at initial diagnosis, before any treatment. The 100 or so discovery patients were divided at random into training and test sets in a 7:3 ratio. The paper describes TCR Vbeta CDR3 sequencing of fewer than 150 peripheral blood samples, made up of 43 ophthalmopathy patients, around 78 hyperthyroidism patients and about 17 progressor patients. To identify TCR V-J signatures that set the groups apart, the researchers used a discovery cohort of about a hundred patients, made up of fewer than 50 with Graves' ophthalmopathy and some 60 with stable Graves' hyperthyroidism. The study also compared thyroid tissue and blood T-cell repertoires from a handful of Graves' hyperthyroidism patients. An independent validation cohort of 18 to 20 hyperthyroidism patients and about 16 patients who later progressed to ophthalmopathy tested prospective prediction of ophthalmopathy. Following sampling, methimazole starting at 30 mg daily was given to hyperthyroidism patients, and high-dose intravenous methylprednisolone was given to ophthalmopathy patients. On the study overall, not on this receptor specifically: Sample size was not statistically predetermined, and blinding of investigators to group allocation was not performed. Blood samples also contained most of the expanded thyroid clonotypes (frequency above 0.001), which suggests that blood repertoires may reflect thyroid immune responses. In validation, the model predicted progression to ophthalmopathy a median of roughly 6.2 months before onset, with about 64% sensitivity and 72.22% specificity. Ophthalmopathy was separated from stable hyperthyroidism by a 13 V-J signature model, with around 88% sensitivity and around 81% specificity obtained in cross-validation and 80%/75% obtained in testing.

Trimming costs V 1 base and J 2 bases, and their ends lie 6 bases apart. The CDR3 runs 14 residues from the cysteine to the phenylalanine. CDR3 DNA only is kept here, 42 bases in frame from base 1. Amplification of TCR beta CDR3 regions was carried out from RNA transcripts. A first-round RT-PCR of the TCR CDR3 used the HTBI primer set with the Qiagen OneStep RT-PCR kit. A second multiplex PCR round built the libraries, followed by size selection and purification. Paired-end sequencing of the libraries was performed with 100 bp reads on an Illumina HiSeq2000. Per the original workflow: Raw data were processed with SOAPnuke, discarding reads with adapters, uncalled bases, mean Phred below 15, or no exact constant-primer or identifier match. High-quality paired reads were merged using COPE v1.2.5, and each unique nucleotide sequence was defined as a clonotype. MiTCR v1.1 was used to align clonotypes to the IMGT TRBV, TRBD and TRBJ reference segments. Only V-J combinations with frequency above 0.0001, covering 99.2% of repertoires, were analysed. The TCS score was defined as the ratio of F50 (clonal expansion) to E x V (chaos), calculated using BLOSUM62-based TCRdist between CDR3 peptides within each V-J. Welch's t-statistics and random forest reduced around 550 V-J features to 10 to 15, which were used in a naive Bayes classifier (R e1071). The public sequencing data were trimmed at Q25 with fastp and processed into clonotypes with MiXCR by TCRdb, which kept only in-frame beta chains. CDR3 protein sequences are deduplicated, and each keeps its most common genes and DNA. TCRdb, not the original authors, processed these V and J calls. The sample profile shows about 520,000 distinct CDR3 sequences; roughly a quarter of them were found once. Of the sample, about 11% is held by the ten largest clones.

Moderately to severely active disease, a Clinical Activity Score of at least 3, a NOSPECS grade of at least 4, and a duration under 3 months were present in ophthalmopathy patients. Any patient with an uncontrolled infection, another autoimmune disease, pregnancy or lactation was excluded. Diagnoses were based on clinical symptoms, serum thyroxine and TRAb, thyroid ultrasound and orbital computed tomography. PBMCs were isolated from approximately 10 ml of fresh peripheral blood by Ficoll-Paque density gradient centrifugation. Total RNA was extracted with Trizol reagent, and quality was checked on an Agilent 2100 Bioanalyzer.

This chain joins TRBV12-3 or TRBV12-4 to TRBJ1-5; the D gene is not confidently resolved. Sequencing was done on a sample of blood. The TCR originated in a woman under 40 with Graves' ophthalmopathy. CDR3 loop: CASSLVEGNQPQHF. The nucleotides read TGTGCCAGCAGTTTAGTCGAGGGCAATCAGCCCCAGCATTTT.